These 28 T cell receptor beta chains originate from one sample sequenced in a study. TCRdb reprocessed the RT-PCR reads with MiXCR, giving one entry per CDR3 protein. The sample lists about 680,000 distinct CDR3 sequences, around 14% occurring once. The sample comprised memory CD4+ T cells from blood. These receptors were collected from a female donor in good health, serving as a healthy control.

This clonotype has more than one count but fewer than ten. J is TRBJ2-7 and V is TRBV5-1; D may match TRBD1 or TRBD2 (5 bases each). V was cut by 0 bases and J by 3 bases, with 13 bases left in between. This CDR3 is 15 amino acids long. CDR1 is SGHRS and CDR2 is YFSETQ in the germline V gene. As DNA, the CDR3 is TGCGCCAGCAGCTTGGACGGGACCAACTACTACGAGCAGTACTTC. This encodes CASSLDGTNYYEQYF.

The chain uses TRBV5-5 and TRBJ2-1, with D uncertain. The CDR3 totals 14 residues. The germline V gene has CDR1 SGHKS and CDR2 YYEKEE (reference sequence). Deletions cut 0 bases from V and 8 bases from J, with 12 bases between. This CDR3 reads CASSLDYADDEQFF. The DNA of the CDR3 is TGTGCCAGCAGCTTGGATTACGCGGACGATGAGCAGTTCTTC.

This clonotype was seen only a few times. The chain uses TRBV18 and TRBJ2-7; weak D call: TRBD2 (6 bases). The CDR3 spans 12 residues. Germline assignment: CDR1 KGHSH and CDR2 LQKENI. The ends were cut back, 4 bases at V and 7 bases at J, with 11 bases in the middle. The CDR3 coding sequence is TGTGCCAGCTCACAGGGGCGGGAAGAGCAGTACTTC. This codes for CASSQGREEQYF.

At least ten counts were recorded for this clonotype. This rearrangement joins TRBV6-5 to TRBJ2-7; tentative D call: TRBD1 (6 bases). In germline, CDR1 is MNHEY, CDR2 SVGAGI. This CDR3 is built from 16 residues. Trimming took 1 base from V and 5 from J, leaving 18 bases between them. The CDR3 bases are TGTGCCAGCAGTTACTTCTCAGGGGCTTTGCTAAACGAGCAGTACTTC. This gives the protein CASSYFSGALLNEQYF.

Concerning this clonotype: A much larger clonotype is one base distant, so this may be a read error. The chain links TRBV4-3 to TRBJ1-5; D perhaps matches TRBD1 (5 bases). The CDR3 totals 15 residues. Germline CDR1 LGHNA, CDR2 YSLEER. V lost 0 bases and J 7 bases, leaving 13 bases between the germline ends. CDR3 DNA: TGCGCCAGCAGCCAAGAAAGGGGAGGGCAGCAGCCCCAGCATTTT. Its translation: CASSQERGGQQPQHF.

The CDR3 nucleotides read TGCAGTGCCGCGGTTAGGGTCACAGATACGCAGTATTTT. It specifies CSAAVRVTDTQYF. The chain links TRBV20-1 to TRBJ2-3, with D unresolved. Germline loops: CDR1 DFQATT, CDR2 SNEGSKA (reference sequence). The CDR3 runs to 13 residues. The V and J ends lost 6 bases and 2 bases respectively, with 12 bases between them.

This clonotype was picked up a small number of times. The chain carries TRBV27 and TRBJ1-2; 10 nucleotides line up with TRBD1. The CDR3 runs to 16 residues. The V and J ends lost 6 bases and 4 bases, in that order; junction bases with no gene match: 11. Germline V gene sequence: CDR1 MNHEY, CDR2 SMNVEV (reference sequence). CDR3 in DNA: TGTGCCAGCAGCTCCCCCCCGGGACAGGGGTCCTATGGCTACACCTTC. Amino acids: CASSSPPGQGSYGYTF.

This clonotype was recorded a few times. This chain uses TRBV7-3 with TRBJ2-4; D is unclear. Germline V lookup: CDR1 SGHTA, CDR2 FQGTGA. V lost 1 base and J lost 0, with 7 bases in between. The CDR3 runs to 15 residues. CDR3 region: CASSLNILAKNIQYF. CDR3 bases: TGTGCCAGCAGCTTAAACATTCTAGCCAAAAACATTCAGTACTTC.

This clonotype was found a few times. The chain uses TRBV7-9 and TRBJ2-7; TRBD1 aligns across 9 bases. The CDR3 is made up of 15 amino acids. From germline, CDR1 is SEHNR and CDR2 FQNEAQ (reference sequence). V was pared by 3 bases and J by 4 bases, with 7 bases of the junction left unmatched. CDR3 in DNA: TGTGCCAGCAGCTTCCCGGACAGGGGAGGGTACGAGCAGTACTTC. It translates to CASSFPDRGGYEQYF. Combining the CDR3 with reference TRBV7-9 and TRBJ2-7 gives the whole variable domain DTGVSQNPRHKITKRGQNVTFRCDPISEHNRLYWYRQTLGQGPEFLTYFQNEAQLEKSRLLSDRFSAERPKGSFSTLEIQRTEQGDSAMYLCASSFPDRGGYEQYFGPGTRLTVT.

This chain uses TRBV11-2 with TRBJ1-2, with unresolved D. The length of the CDR3 is 14 residues. The germline V gene has CDR1 SGHAT and CDR2 FQNNGV. Trimming pared 5 bases from V and 7 bases from J, leaving 17 bases between. The CDR3 region has the DNA TGTGCCAGCAGCCATCAGGTTCCCTCCTCTGGCTACACCTTC. Protein: CASSHQVPSSGYTF.

This clonotype was counted ten times or more. This chain uses TRBV7-2 with TRBJ1-4; no clear D. The V end lost 5 bases, the J end lost 4 bases, and 11 bases lay between the germline ends. CDR3 length: 14 amino acids. CDR1 and CDR2 (germline): SGHTA, FQGNSA. The CDR3 nucleotides are TGTGCCAGCAGCCCAGGAGTCAGTAATGAAAAACTGTTTTTT. The encoded protein is CASSPGVSNEKLFF.

This clonotype was detected only a few times. The V gene is TRBV20-1, the J gene TRBJ2-7; 7 bases line up with TRBD1. Germline CDR1 reads DFQATT; CDR2 reads SNEGSKA (reference sequence). The CDR3 is 13 residues long. V trimming: 6 bases; J trimming: 5 bases; junction bases outside the gene matches: 10. The CDR3 region has the DNA TGCAGTGCACCGGAGACAGGGTCGAACGAGCAGTACTTC. Protein: CSAPETGSNEQYF.

A few counts support this clonotype. CDR3 in amino acids: CASKPVGSSEPQHF. CDR3 coding DNA: TGTGCCAGCAAGCCGGTGGGCTCCTCCGAGCCCCAGCATTTT. The chain recombines TRBV12-3 or TRBV12-4 with TRBJ1-5, with D hard to call. The CDR3 has 14 residues. Trimming took off 7 bases at V and 8 bases at J, with 18 bases between the two ends.

The chain recombines TRBV12-3 or TRBV12-4 with TRBJ1-5; TRBD1 matches at 7 bases. This CDR3 is 18 amino acids long. Trimming took 4 bases from V and 0 from J; bases not matched to a gene: 12. CDR3 DNA sequence: TGTGCCAGCAGTTCCGGTAGGGACAGTTCTCTTAGCAATCAGCCCCAGCATTTT. Translation gives CASSSGRDSSLSNQPQHF.

The chain carries TRBV6-1 and TRBJ1-6; D remains unclear. The CDR3 extends over 14 amino acids. V dropped 7 bases and J dropped 13 bases, with 20 bases sitting between them. Germline CDR1 is MNHNS and CDR2 is SASEGT. This CDR3 is CASNPVGGPIPLHF. In nucleotides, the CDR3 is TGTGCCAGCAATCCTGTTGGAGGCCCTATCCCCCTCCACTTT.

This chain joins TRBV20-1 and TRBJ2-3; D uncertain. This CDR3 comprises 12 residues. Germline CDR1 and CDR2: DFQATT and SNEGSKA (reference sequence). Trimming took 6 bases from V and 5 from J, leaving 12 bases between them. The CDR3 DNA follows: TGCAGTGCAGGCCCGTCCATAGATACGCAGTATTTT. It codes for CSAGPSIDTQYF.

In DNA form, the CDR3 reads TGCAGCGTTGGGACAGGGGGCGCGGGTCAGCCCCAGCATTTT. Protein sequence: CSVGTGGAGQPQHF. The chain links TRBV29-1 to TRBJ1-5, with 11 bases matching TRBD1. The germline V gene encodes CDR1 SQVTM and CDR2 ANQGSEA. The CDR3 totals 14 residues. The V segment lost 4 bases and the J segment 6 bases; nucleotides outside the gene matches: 5. Filled out from reference TRBV29-1 and TRBJ1-5, the complete variable domain reads SAVISQKPSRDICQRGTSLTIQCQVDSQVTMMFWYRQQPGQSLTLIATANQGSEATYESGFVIDKFPISRPNLTFSTLTVSNMSPEDSSIYLCSVGTGGAGQPQHFGDGTRLSIL.

This clonotype was observed a handful of times. The V call is TRBV20-1, the J call TRBJ1-2; D gene ambiguous. The CDR3 is made up of 13 amino acids. Germline V lookup: CDR1 DFQATT, CDR2 SNEGSKA (reference sequence). Trimming removed 5 bases at V and 6 bases at J, with 16 bases between. This chain's CDR3 is CSAPRPGPDGYTF. CDR3 DNA sequence: TGCAGTGCTCCCCGTCCGGGCCCGGATGGCTACACCTTC.

The V call is TRBV20-1, the J call TRBJ1-1; tentatively, D is TRBD1 (6 bases). Germline V gene lookup returns CDR1 DFQATT and CDR2 SNEGSKA (reference sequence). CDR3 length equals 14 residues. The ends were cut back, 6 bases at V and 0 bases at J, with 14 bases in the middle. CDR3: CSAGGGAMNTEAFF. DNA for the CDR3: TGCAGTGCAGGGGGGGGGGCAATGAACACTGAAGCTTTCTTT.

Only a few counts were recorded for this clonotype. The J gene is TRBJ2-7, the V gene TRBV12-3 or TRBV12-4, with TRBD1 matching 8 bases. V shed 2 bases and J 6 bases; nucleotides not matched to a gene: 6. This CDR3 is built from 14 residues. The CDR3 DNA reads TGTGCCAGCAGTTTATTGGCAGGGGGCATCGAGCAGTACTTC. Protein: CASSLLAGGIEQYF.

This clonotype showed up many times. The chain joins TRBV29-1 to TRBJ2-7; D remains ambiguous. The CDR3 extends over 14 amino acids. V was trimmed by 5 bases and J by 3 bases, leaving 17 bases between them. Germline values: CDR1 SQVTM, CDR2 ANQGSEA. The CDR3 reads CSVLVTPYSYEQYF. In nucleotides, the CDR3 is TGCAGCGTTCTGGTTACACCATACAGCTACGAGCAGTACTTC.

The V and J genes are TRBV19 and TRBJ1-2, with 9 bases fitting TRBD1. Germline V gene lookup returns CDR1 LNHDA and CDR2 SQIVND (reference sequence). The CDR3 has 11 residues. V trimming: 6 bases; J trimming: 8 bases; junction bases outside the gene matches: 1. As DNA, the CDR3 is TGTGCCAGTAGGGGACAGGGAGGCTACACCTTC. It yields the protein CASRGQGGYTF.

The chain has TRBV20-1 and TRBJ2-1, with 7 bases matching TRBD2. CDR1 and CDR2 (germline): DFQATT, SNEGSKA (reference sequence). CDR3 size: 16 residues. V lost 1 base and J lost 4; bases outside the gene matches: 10. Here the CDR3 reads CSARAWGRGDYNEQFF. The CDR3 region has the DNA TGCAGTGCTAGAGCATGGGGGAGGGGTGATTACAATGAGCAGTTCTTC.

The V and J genes are TRBV27 and TRBJ1-4; possible D gene TRBD1, 6 bases. The CDR3 has 17 residues. Trimming took off 7 bases at V and 4 bases at J, with 22 bases between the two ends. In germline, CDR1 is MNHEY, CDR2 SMNVEV (reference sequence). Here the CDR3 reads CASTLSDSSFINEKLFF. As DNA, the CDR3 is TGTGCCAGCACCTTATCGGACAGCTCTTTCATTAATGAAAAACTGTTTTTT.

In this sample, this clonotype turned up many times. J is TRBJ1-2 and V is TRBV10-3; no clear D. CDR3 size: 12 residues. Trimming pared 4 bases from V and 7 bases from J, leaving 10 bases between. Germline V lookup: CDR1 ENHRY, CDR2 SYGVKD. CDR3: CAISVGEFGYTF. CDR3 sequence (DNA): TGTGCCATCAGTGTTGGGGAGTTTGGCTACACCTTC.

This clonotype occurred a few times. The V call is TRBV5-5, the J call TRBJ1-2; no clear D. The CDR3 is 12 amino acids. V shed 4 bases and J shed 8 bases, with 12 bases lying between them. Germline CDR1 is SGHKS and CDR2 is YYEKEE (reference sequence). The CDR3 bases are TGTGCCAGCAGCCCCCCCGGCGTCGGCTACACCTTC. This encodes CASSPPGVGYTF.

CDR3 in amino acids: CASSPQGTSNYGYTF. Written as DNA, the CDR3 is TGTGCCAGCAGTCCTCAGGGAACCTCTAACTATGGCTACACCTTC. The gene calls are TRBV12-3 or TRBV12-4 and TRBJ1-2; maybe TRBD1 (5 bases). The V end was cut by 5 bases, the J end by 0 bases, with 13 bases between. CDR3 length: 15 amino acids.

This sequence joins TRBV4-1 and TRBJ1-5; D is perhaps TRBD1 (6 bases). This CDR3 spans 15 amino acids. The V end was cut by 1 base, the J end by 4 bases, with 11 bases between. Germline-derived CDR1 and CDR2 are MGHRA and YSYEKL. This CDR3 is CASSQGGQPNQPQHF. CDR3 in DNA: TGCGCCAGCAGCCAAGGAGGACAGCCGAATCAGCCCCAGCATTTT.